Below, 5 T cell receptor beta chains from the same sample are listed, as sequenced in a study of T cells in Graves' hyperthyroidism and ophthalmopathy. RNA transcripts provided the source from which TCR beta CDR3 regions were amplified. With the HTBI primer set, the TCR CDR3 went through a first round of RT-PCR. TCRdb reprocessed the multiplex PCR reads via MiXCR and lists one record per CDR3 protein. The sample has some 760,000 distinct CDR3 sequences; around 15% are singletons. The sequenced sample consisted of blood. These receptors originate from a woman under 30 with Graves' hyperthyroidism.

The chain's CDR3 is CATIRTSGPYNEQFF. For the CDR3, the DNA is TGTGCCACCATCCGGACTAGCGGGCCCTACAATGAGCAGTTCTTC. The rearrangement links TRBV24-1 to TRBJ2-1, with 11 nucleotides matching TRBD2. The CDR3 consists of 15 residues. Germline V CDR1 and CDR2: KGHDR, SFDVKD. V was clipped by 8 bases and J by 2 bases; unmatched bases: 4.

This clonotype has more than one count but fewer than ten. The V and J genes are TRBV6-5 and TRBJ2-1; 9 bases agree with TRBD1. CDR1 and CDR2 from the germline V gene are MNHEY and SVGAGI. V lost 2 bases to trimming and J lost 4 bases; unmatched junction nucleotides: 6. The CDR3 sequence is 16 residues long. The CDR3 reads CASSYGGTGRYNEQFF. In DNA form, the CDR3 reads TGTGCCAGCAGTTACGGAGGGACAGGGAGATACAATGAGCAGTTCTTC.

In this sample, this clonotype turned up a few times. J is TRBJ1-1 and V is TRBV29-1; perhaps TRBD1 as D (6 bases). In germline, CDR1 is SQVTM, CDR2 ANQGSEA. This CDR3 region has 15 residues. V was clipped by 6 bases and J by 0 bases, with 17 bases between them. CDR3 nucleotide sequence: TGCAGCGTCGGGGGCCCGGTGTCCATGAACACTGAAGCTTTCTTT. Amino acid sequence: CSVGGPVSMNTEAFF.

This clonotype was recorded only once. A clone one base away is much larger, so this may be a read error. The chain recombines TRBV12-3 or TRBV12-4 with TRBJ1-5; D is possibly TRBD1 (5 bases). The CDR3 contains 15 residues. Trimming shortened V by 10 bases and J by 1 base, and 17 bases separated the two germline ends. CDR3 protein: CANTWGGGSNQPQHF. The CDR3 DNA sequence: TGTGCCAACACTTGGGGGGGGGGAAGCAATCAGCCCCAGCATTTT.

In this sample, this clonotype turned up a few times. The chain links TRBV20-1 to TRBJ1-1; 7 bases map to TRBD1. Germline CDR1 reads DFQATT; CDR2 reads SNEGSKA (reference sequence). J was trimmed by 1 base and V by 2 bases; bases with no gene match: 1. The CDR3 is 13 residues long. Written as DNA, the CDR3 is TGCAGTGCTAGACGACAGGGGAACACTGAAGCTTTCTTT. Its translation: CSARRQGNTEAFF.